Following are 8 T cell receptor beta chains from one sample sequenced in a study of control samples from healthy donors and cancer patients. Sequenced by immunoSEQ multiplex PCR; TCRdb stores in-frame clones only, minus some. The table shows tens of thousands of clones, with nearly 90% occurring only once. Sequencing input: blood. These TCRs come from a man in his fifties in good health.

This clone came up once. V usage is TRBV19 and J usage is TRBJ1-1, with D possibly being TRBD1 (5 bases). Trimming took 5 bases from V and 0 from J, leaving 16 bases between them. The germline gives CDR1 LNHDA, CDR2 SQIVND (reference sequence). The CDR3 contains 16 residues. Written as DNA, the CDR3 is TGTGCCAGTAGTGGGGTTGACAGTTTCATGAACACTGAAGCTTTCTTT. As protein: CASSGVDSFMNTEAFF.

V usage is TRBV5-5 and J usage is TRBJ2-2, with 9 bases matching TRBD2. This CDR3 comprises 14 residues. V lost 2 bases to trimming and J lost 5 bases; unmatched junction nucleotides: 1. Germline CDR1 SGHKS, CDR2 YYEKEE (reference sequence). The CDR3 region has the DNA TGTGCCAGCAGCTTAGCGGGGGGAACCGGGGAGCTGTTTTTT. Translating gives CASSLAGGTGELFF.

This chain uses TRBV2 with TRBJ2-7; a weak D match, TRBD1 (6 bases). V was shortened by 5 bases and J by 3 bases, with 8 bases between the two germline ends. Germline lookup yields CDR1 SNHLY and CDR2 FYNNEI. The length of the CDR3 is 12 residues. In DNA form, the CDR3 reads TGTGCCAGCAGTAAGGACAGCTACGAGCAGTACTTC. This codes for CASSKDSYEQYF.

The chain is built from TRBV30 and TRBJ1-1; no clear D gene. Germline lookup yields CDR1 GTSNPN and CDR2 SVGIG (reference sequence). Between the trimmed V and J ends, which lost 1 base and 2 bases, there was a span of 5 bases. The CDR3 runs to 12 residues. CDR3 bases: TGTGCCTGGAGTGCACCCAACACTGAAGCTTTCTTT. This translates into CAWSAPNTEAFF.

This chain joins TRBV27 and TRBJ2-1, with 10 nucleotides matching TRBD1. J gave up 3 bases and V 3 bases, and 11 bases lay outside the gene matches. The CDR3 totals 18 residues. Germline values: CDR1 MNHEY, CDR2 SMNVEV (reference sequence). CDR3 nucleotides: TGTGCCAGCAGTTTCCGACAGGGGGCGCGTCCTAACTACAATGAGCAGTTCTTC. Translated: CASSFRQGARPNYNEQFF.

The chain has TRBV15 and TRBJ1-4, with D perhaps matching TRBD1 (5 bases). The V end lost 7 bases, the J end lost 4 bases, and 13 bases lay between the germline ends. Looked up from germline, CDR1 is LNHNV and CDR2 is YYDKDF (reference sequence). This CDR3 region has 14 residues. CDR3 coding DNA: TGTGCCACCAACGCGGGACGGAGTAATGAAAAACTGTTTTTT. It yields the protein CATNAGRSNEKLFF.

This chain connects TRBV13 to TRBJ2-3; TRBD2 matches at 14 bases. CDR3 length: 19 residues. Germline assignment: CDR1 PRHDT and CDR2 FYEKMQ (reference sequence). V trimming: 4 bases; J trimming: 2 bases; junction bases outside the gene matches: 11. The CDR3, as DNA: TGTGCCAGCAGCTCTAGACTAGCGGGGGGGCCGCAATACACAGATACGCAGTATTTT. Amino acids: CASSSRLAGGPQYTDTQYF.

The chain employs TRBV19 and TRBJ2-1, with no clear D. Trimming took off 4 bases at V and 5 bases at J, with 6 bases between the two ends. The CDR3 is made up of 12 amino acids. The germline V gene encodes CDR1 LNHDA and CDR2 SQIVND (reference sequence). As DNA, the CDR3 is TGTGCCAGTAGTACCCGGGACAATGAGCAGTTCTTC. Protein product: CASSTRDNEQFF.